Below, 14 T cell receptor delta chains from the same sample are listed, as sequenced in a study of gamma-delta T cells after stem cell transplantation. TCRdb redid the clone calls on the RT-PCR reads with CATT. The sample includes 7,000 or so delta-chain clones, around 27% of them seen just once. Sequenced material: gamma-delta T cells. These receptors were collected from a human donor. It is not recorded whose cells these are; they may come from a transplant donor.

This clone was detected a few times. The V gene is TRDV2, the J gene TRDJ3; D unclear. Germline lookup yields CDR1 GEAIGNYY and CDR2 EKD. Trimming took off 3 bases at V and 0 bases at J, with 14 bases between the two ends. The CDR3 runs 18 residues. This CDR3 is CACDPVLPSSWDTRQMFF. In DNA form, the CDR3 reads TGTGCCTGTGACCCAGTACTGCCGAGCTCCTGGGACACCCGACAGATGTTTTTC.

The V call is TRDV2, the J call TRDJ3; D is unresolved. Trimming pared 3 bases from V and 0 bases from J, leaving 14 bases between. There are 18 residues in the CDR3. CDR1 is GEAIGNYY and CDR2 is EKD in the germline V gene. The CDR3 here is CACDSADSDSWDTRQMFF. The CDR3 DNA sequence: TGTGCCTGTGACTCTGCGGATTCCGACTCCTGGGACACCCGACAGATGTTTTTC.

As to this clone: It differs at one base from a far larger clone, so likely a read error. Other DNA sequences in this sample translate to the same CDR3. V gene TRDV2 combines with J gene TRDJ1; 8 nucleotides agree with TRDD3. Germline-derived CDR1 and CDR2 are GEAIGNYY and EKD. CDR3 length: 25 residues. CDR3 sequence (DNA): TGTGCCTGTGACACCCTCAACGTCCTCCCCCCTTGGGGGGATATATCACCCACGTACACCGACAAACTCATCTTT. Translating gives CACDTLNVLPPWGDISPTYTDKLIF.

Note on this clone: With a much larger clone just one base away, this may be a read error. Different DNA sequences within this sample yield the same CDR3. The chain has TRDV2 and TRDJ1; 13 bases are a match to TRDD3. The CDR3 length is 16 residues. Germline V lookup: CDR1 GEAIGNYY, CDR2 EKD. CDR3: CACVGLGDTRADKLIF. The DNA of the CDR3 is TGTGCCTGTGTGGGACTGGGGGATACGCGTGCCGATAAGCTCATCTTT.

This clone has a handful of counts. Since a far larger clone is one base different, this is likely a read error. The gene calls are TRDV2 and TRDJ3; TRDD3 is a possible D gene (6 bases). Germline V gene data show CDR1 as GEAIGNYY and CDR2 as EKD. The CDR3 length is 17 residues. Trimming shortened V by 4 bases and J by 6 bases, and 18 bases separated the two germline ends. For the CDR3, the DNA is TGTGCCTGTGATACTATTGGGGGCTGCACGGACACCCGACAGATGTTTTTC. Its translation is CACDTIGGCTDTRQMFF.

The V gene is TRDV2, the J gene TRDJ1; TRDD3 aligns across 9 bases. Trimming at V came to 2 bases and at J to 3 bases, leaving 6 bases not matched to a gene. Looked up from germline, CDR1 is GEAIGNYY and CDR2 is EKD. The CDR3 has 15 residues. As DNA, the CDR3 is TGTGCCTGTGACATCCTGGGGGATCATTCCGATAAACTCATCTTT. Protein product: CACDILGDHSDKLIF.

The chain combines TRDV2 with TRDJ1; a possible D gene is TRDD3 (6 bases). V was shortened by 0 bases and J by 2 bases, with 27 bases between the two germline ends. CDR3 size: 20 residues. Germline CDR1 and CDR2: GEAIGNYY and EKD. CDR3 sequence (DNA): TGTGCCTGTGACACCGTTAGTAGGCGGGGGACCCAGCGCGAGACCGATAAACTCATCTTT. Translation: CACDTVSRRGTQRETDKLIF.

This rearrangement joins TRDV2 to TRDJ1; 7 positions match TRDD3. This CDR3 is built from 15 residues. After removal of 3 bases from V and 0 bases from J, the junction contained 6 bases not matched to a gene. CDR1 is GEAIGNYY and CDR2 is EKD in the germline V gene. As DNA, the CDR3 is TGTGCCTGTGACGCACTGGGGAGGTACACCGATAAACTCATCTTT. Translating gives CACDALGRYTDKLIF.

CDR3 protein: CACDTVGLLADKLIF. The CDR3 region has the DNA TGTGCCTGTGACACCGTGGGGCTTCTAGCCGATAAACTCATCTTT. The chain recombines TRDV2 with TRDJ1, with D perhaps TRDD3 (5 bases). This CDR3 spans 15 amino acids. In germline, CDR1 is GEAIGNYY, CDR2 EKD. V was shortened by 0 bases and J by 3 bases, with 13 bases between the two germline ends.

Only a few counts were recorded for this clone. The gene calls are TRDV2 and TRDJ1, with TRDD3 as a possible D gene (6 bases). V lost 1 base to trimming and J lost 2 bases, with 19 bases between them. The germline CDR1 and CDR2 sequences are GEAIGNYY and EKD. The CDR3 runs to 17 residues. The CDR3 DNA reads as TGTGCCTGTGACACAATCAGCCCGCGGGGGACAACCGATAAACTCATCTTT. Translated, it gives CACDTISPRGTTDKLIF.

This clone is categorized as medium-sized (0.01 to 0.1%). The rearrangement links TRDV2 to TRDJ1; D may be TRDD3 (5 bases). Germline values: CDR1 GEAIGNYY, CDR2 EKD. V lost 0 bases and J lost 2, with 12 bases in between. The CDR3 spans 15 residues. The CDR3 loop is CACDTVAGGTDKLIF. CDR3 DNA: TGTGCCTGTGACACCGTAGCCGGGGGGACCGATAAACTCATCTTT.

Of note for this clone: A far bigger clonotype differs at one base, so this is likely a read error. The chain combines TRDV2 with TRDJ1, with TRDD3 identical over 12 bases. J was trimmed by 0 bases and V by 2 bases; bases with no gene match: 18. The germline CDR1 and CDR2 sequences are GEAIGNYY and EKD. The CDR3 consists of 21 residues. This CDR3 is CACDILLGDTGMSRNTDKLIF. The DNA for the CDR3 is TGTGCCTGTGACATTTTACTGGGGGATACCGGTATGTCGAGGAACACCGATAAACTCATCTTT.

A remark on this clone: A far larger clone is only one base removed, so a read error is likely. The chain joins TRDV2 to TRDJ1; TRDD3 matches 11 bases. This CDR3 contains 16 residues. The junction had 12 bases not matched to a gene; V was cut back by 0 bases and J by 10 bases. Germline CDR1 and CDR2: GEAIGNYY and EKD. The CDR3 region is CACDTIVAGGYTPLIF. CDR3 nucleotide sequence: TGTGCCTGTGACACCATTGTCGCTGGGGGATACACTCCACTCATCTTT.

About this clone itself: This may be a read error, as it is one base from a much larger clone. The chain carries TRDV2 and TRDJ1; TRDD3 aligns across 7 bases. With V trimmed by 3 bases and J by 6 bases, 15 bases remained unmatched. The germline V gene has CDR1 GEAIGNYY and CDR2 EKD. The CDR3 is 16 residues long. The CDR3, as DNA: TGTGCCTGTGACGCGGTACCGGGGACTGGGGATAATAAACTCATCTTT. Its protein is CACDAVPGTGDNKLIF.